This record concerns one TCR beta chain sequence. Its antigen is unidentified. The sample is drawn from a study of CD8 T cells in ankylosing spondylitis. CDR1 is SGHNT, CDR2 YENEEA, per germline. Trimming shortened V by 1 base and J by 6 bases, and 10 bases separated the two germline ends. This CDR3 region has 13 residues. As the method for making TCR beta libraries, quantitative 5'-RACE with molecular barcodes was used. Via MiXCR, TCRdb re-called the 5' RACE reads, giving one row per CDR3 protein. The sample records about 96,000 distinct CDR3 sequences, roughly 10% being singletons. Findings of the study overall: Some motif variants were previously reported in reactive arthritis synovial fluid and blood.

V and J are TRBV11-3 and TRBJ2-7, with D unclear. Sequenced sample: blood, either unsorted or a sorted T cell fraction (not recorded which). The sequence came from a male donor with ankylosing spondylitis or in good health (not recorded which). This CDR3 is CASSLGGSGEQYF. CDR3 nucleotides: TGTGCCAGCAGCTTAGGTGGGTCTGGCGAGCAGTACTTC.